Below, one T cell receptor (beta chain) is given with its context. What it binds is unknown. The data are from a study of T cell responses to AZD1222 COVID-19 vaccine. This table comes from immunoSEQ multiplex PCR, and its TCRdb copy is limited to in-frame clones, with some not included. The sample lists around 130,000 clones, approximately 85% occurring once. V was clipped by 0 bases and J by 2 bases; unmatched bases: 3. Germline V gene sequence: CDR1 SGHTA, CDR2 FQGTGA. There are 17 residues in the CDR3. General study points: Clonal diversity was possibly underestimated, and the donors were mostly white British, with more females. Spike-specific TCR breadth and depth grew following two AZD1222 doses.

Sequences were derived from peripheral blood, sampled on day 0 of AZD1222 vaccination. The gene calls are TRBV7-3 and TRBJ2-2; TRBD2 matches 10 bases. This clonotype was sampled from an adult in good health. CDR3 protein: CASSLTTSGANTGELFF. The CDR3 nucleotides are TGTGCCAGCAGCTTAACCACTAGCGGGGCTAACACCGGGGAGCTGTTTTTT.